The source of this T cell receptor (beta chain) is a study of blood T cell repertoires in COVID-19. Study-wide background: Collection of acute and convalescent COVID-19 samples took place in the United States, Italy and Spain.

The method was immunoSEQ multiplex PCR; TCRdb's version includes in-frame clones alone and lacks a portion of them. The sample holds fewer than 150,000 clones, roughly 87% seen once. Ages ranged from about 18 to 100 years, with residence in about 23 US areas. This CDR3 has 15 residues. V shed 3 bases, J shed 5 bases, and the junction held 9 bases outside the gene matches. Germline V gene data show CDR1 as SGHRS and CDR2 as YFSETQ. Sequenced material: PBMCs or T cells enriched from blood (not recorded which). The sequence was obtained from a man younger than 40 who had recovered from COVID-19. The genes are TRBV5-1 and TRBJ1-1; TRBD1 matches 8 bases. CDR3 amino acids: CASSSVTGAGTEAFF. The CDR3 coding sequence is TGCGCCAGCAGCTCCGTGACAGGGGCTGGGACTGAAGCTTTCTTT.